Each of the 32 T cell receptor beta chains below was sequenced from the same sample in a study of shared clonotypes between healthy human individuals. Profiled with immunoSEQ multiplex PCR; TCRdb holds only in-frame clones, not every one. The sample includes about 2.4 million clones, roughly nine tenths of them seen just once. Sequenced: naive CD4+ T cells sorted from blood. As for subset: CD45RA+ positively selected. These receptors were collected from a man younger than 35 in good health.

The CDR3 region has the DNA TGTGCCAGCAGGGCGGGGACAGGGGGAAGTCAGCCCCAGCATTTT. It is translated as CASRAGTGGSQPQHF. The chain has TRBV2 and TRBJ1-5; 11 bases fit TRBD1. Germline V gene data show CDR1 as SNHLY and CDR2 as FYNNEI. V lost 6 bases and J lost 6; bases outside the gene matches: 7. The CDR3 loop spans 15 amino acids.

The chain combines TRBV5-1 with TRBJ1-1; unclear D gene. The V gene lost 4 bases and the J gene lost 1 base, with 8 bases spanning the gap. This CDR3 has 13 residues. Germline CDR1 is SGHRS and CDR2 is YFSETQ. The chain's CDR3 is CASSKQQNTEAFF. In nucleotides, the CDR3 is TGCGCCAGCAGCAAGCAGCAGAACACTGAAGCTTTCTTT.

The genes are TRBV4-3 and TRBJ2-1; D uncertain. Between the trimmed V and J ends, which lost 3 bases and 9 bases, there was a span of 15 bases. CDR1 is LGHNA and CDR2 is YSLEER in the germline V gene. There are 14 residues in the CDR3. In DNA form, the CDR3 reads TGCGCCAGCAGCCAGGCCCTTTCCACAAGTGAGCAGTTCTTC. It codes for CASSQALSTSEQFF.

A word on this clone: The same CDR3 can be traced to other DNA sequences in this sample. The rearrangement uses TRBV25-1 and TRBJ1-2; no reliable D call. Deletions cut 1 base from V and 3 bases from J, with 6 bases between. Germline CDR1 and CDR2: MGHDK and SYGVNS. The CDR3 length is 13 residues. CDR3: CASSEWADYGYTF. CDR3 sequence (DNA): TGTGCCAGCAGTGAATGGGCAGACTATGGCTACACCTTC.

The rearrangement joins TRBV5-6 to TRBJ2-7; D not certain. The CDR3 has 15 residues. Trimming shortened V by 4 bases and J by 2 bases, and 16 bases separated the two germline ends. Germline CDR1 reads SGHDT; CDR2 reads YYEEEE. Here the CDR3 DNA reads TGTGCCAGCAGCCCCATTCGTTTGGGAACCTACGAGCAGTACTTC. This codes for CASSPIRLGTYEQYF.

The V call is TRBV15, the J call TRBJ1-6; D possibly corresponds to TRBD1 (6 bases). Germline V gene data show CDR1 as LNHNV and CDR2 as YYDKDF (reference sequence). V lost 0 bases and J lost 7, with 13 bases in between. The CDR3 totals 16 residues. Here the CDR3 reads CATSRDAGALNSPLHF. The CDR3 bases are TGTGCCACCAGCAGAGACGCAGGGGCCCTCAATTCACCCCTCCACTTT.

This clone was seen once. The rearrangement links TRBV6-1 to TRBJ1-2; perhaps TRBD1 as D (5 bases). The V end was cut by 2 bases, the J end by 0 bases, with 10 bases between. Germline CDR1 and CDR2: MNHNS and SASEGT. The CDR3 extends over 15 amino acids. This chain's CDR3 is CASSEPGGSNYGYTF. Here the CDR3 DNA reads TGTGCCAGCAGTGAACCGGGGGGGTCTAACTATGGCTACACCTTC.

This chain connects TRBV14 to TRBJ2-7, with D unclear. Germline assignment: CDR1 SGHDN and CDR2 FVKESK. The V end lost 3 bases, the J end lost 4 bases, and 16 bases lay between the germline ends. The CDR3 runs to 15 residues. CDR3 residues: CASSHTNSPMYEQYF. The CDR3 nucleotides read TGTGCCAGCAGCCATACGAATTCTCCGATGTACGAGCAGTACTTC.

V usage is TRBV13 and J usage is TRBJ2-1, with D tentatively TRBD2 (6 bases). V was trimmed by 0 bases and J by 4 bases, leaving 13 bases between them. The CDR3 loop spans 16 amino acids. CDR1 and CDR2 from the germline V gene are PRHDT and FYEKMQ (reference sequence). The CDR3 here is CASSLGRGRQYNEQFF. The CDR3 coding sequence is TGTGCCAGCAGCTTAGGGCGGGGCAGGCAGTACAATGAGCAGTTCTTC.

V and J are TRBV5-1 and TRBJ1-3; a weak D match, TRBD1 (5 bases). Germline-derived CDR1 and CDR2 are SGHRS and YFSETQ. This CDR3 comprises 15 residues. V lost 1 base, J lost 4 bases, and 12 bases lay in between. CDR3: CASSLQQGRGNTIYF. CDR3 DNA: TGCGCCAGCAGCTTGCAGCAGGGTAGGGGAAACACCATATATTTT. Together with reference TRBV5-1 and TRBJ1-3, the CDR3 gives the full variable domain: KAGVTQTPRYLIKTRGQQVTLSCSPISGHRSVSWYQQTPGQGLQFLFEYFSETQRNKGNFPGRFSGRQFSNSRSEMNVSTLELGDSALYLCASSLQQGRGNTIYFGEGSWLTVV.

The CDR3 loop is CASSLEAVLAVEQFF. CDR3 bases: TGTGCCAGCAGCTTGGAAGCGGTTCTGGCGGTCGAGCAGTTCTTC. J is TRBJ2-1 and V is TRBV5-8; D might be TRBD2 (5 bases). The CDR3 is made up of 15 amino acids. CDR1 and CDR2 from the germline V gene are SGHTS and YDEGEE. Deletions cut 0 bases from V and 10 bases from J, with 17 bases between.

This chain joins TRBV15 and TRBJ1-5; TRBD1 is a possible D gene (6 bases). CDR3 length equals 18 residues. Germline values: CDR1 LNHNV, CDR2 YYDKDF (reference sequence). Trimming removed 1 base from V and 0 bases from J, with 16 bases in between. The CDR3 nucleotides read TGTGCCACCAGCAGAGGAAGGGGGGGCACTTCTAGCAATCAGCCCCAGCATTTT. It codes for CATSRGRGGTSSNQPQHF.

The V gene is TRBV11-2, the J gene TRBJ1-1; 9 bases line up with TRBD1. V trimming: 5 bases; J trimming: 2 bases; junction bases outside the gene matches: 9. This CDR3 comprises 16 residues. Germline V gene lookup returns CDR1 SGHAT and CDR2 FQNNGV. CDR3 sequence (DNA): TGTGCCAGCAGCCCCCGACAGGGGGTCGGAAACACTGAAGCTTTCTTT. Its translation is CASSPRQGVGNTEAFF.

The V gene is TRBV6-1, the J gene TRBJ1-5; 7 nucleotides line up with TRBD1. Germline V gene sequence: CDR1 MNHNS, CDR2 SASEGT. Trimming removed 8 bases from V and 4 bases from J; junction bases left unmatched: 8. The CDR3 is 14 residues long. The CDR3: CASWDNRGNQPQHF. The CDR3 DNA is TGTGCCAGCTGGGATAACAGGGGAAATCAGCCCCAGCATTTT.

Worth noting for this clone: One junction end does not reproduce the germline sequence, and a read error may be involved. The chain recombines TRBV29-1 with TRBJ2-7; 11 nucleotides agree with TRBD2. The CDR3 length is 10 residues. The germline CDR1 and CDR2 sequences are SQVTM and ANQGSEA. This CDR3 reads CSGTSGSSAF. The CDR3 region has the DNA TGCAGCGGGACTAGCGGGTCCTCGGCGTTC.

This sequence joins TRBV5-8 and TRBJ2-7; 8 bases agree with TRBD2. The CDR3 spans 14 residues. Trimming removed 4 bases from V and 2 bases from J; junction bases left unmatched: 5. Germline CDR1 is SGHTS and CDR2 is YDEGEE. In DNA form, the CDR3 reads TGTGCCAGCAGCCCAGCGGGGGCCCCCTACGAGCAGTACTTC. This translates into CASSPAGAPYEQYF.

The chain carries TRBV2 and TRBJ2-7, with 12 bases that match TRBD2. CDR3 length: 13 residues. Germline V gene lookup returns CDR1 SNHLY and CDR2 FYNNEI. Trimming cost V 8 bases and J 5 bases; bases outside gene matches: 4. The CDR3 DNA sequence: TGTGCCAGCCACCGGACTAGCGGGGACGAGCAGTACTTC. Its translation is CASHRTSGDEQYF.

The genes are TRBV2 and TRBJ2-3, with 9 bases lining up with TRBD2. Per germline, CDR1 SNHLY and CDR2 FYNNEI. CDR3 length equals 15 residues. V lost 6 bases and J lost 6; bases outside the gene matches: 10. DNA for the CDR3: TGTGCCAGCAGGGACCTTAGCGGGGGCCGGGATACGCAGTATTTT. Amino acids: CASRDLSGGRDTQYF.

The chain is built from TRBV7-2 and TRBJ2-7, with D unresolved. V was trimmed by 2 bases and J by 2 bases, leaving 10 bases between them. This CDR3 region has 14 residues. From germline, CDR1 is SGHTA and CDR2 FQGNSA. The chain's CDR3 is CASSLNKATYEQYF. The CDR3 DNA follows: TGTGCCAGCAGCTTAAACAAGGCAACCTACGAGCAGTACTTC.

This rearrangement joins TRBV2 to TRBJ2-7; a weak D match, TRBD2 (5 bases). CDR3 length equals 15 residues. From germline, CDR1 is SNHLY and CDR2 FYNNEI. V lost 4 bases to trimming and J lost 0 bases, with 13 bases between them. The CDR3 region is CASSVEGENSYEQYF. The CDR3 DNA reads TGTGCCAGCAGTGTAGAGGGAGAGAACTCCTACGAGCAGTACTTC.

The chain combines TRBV5-1 with TRBJ2-3; D might be TRBD1 (6 bases). CDR1 is SGHRS, CDR2 YFSETQ, per germline. Trimming took 5 bases from V and 2 from J, leaving 15 bases between them. The CDR3 length is 15 residues. The CDR3 DNA sequence: TGCGCCAGCAGTCCGGACAGCTCATACACAGATACGCAGTATTTT. Amino acid sequence: CASSPDSSYTDTQYF.

This chain uses TRBV5-1 with TRBJ2-3, with TRBD1 matching 8 bases. Germline CDR1 is SGHRS and CDR2 is YFSETQ. The CDR3 is 13 residues long. Trimming removed 5 bases from V and 2 bases from J; junction bases left unmatched: 1. The DNA for the CDR3 is TGCGCCAGCAGGGGACAGGACACAGATACGCAGTATTTT. Its protein is CASRGQDTDTQYF.

The chain employs TRBV7-9 and TRBJ1-4; weak D call: TRBD1 (5 bases). CDR3 length: 15 residues. Germline V gives CDR1 SEHNR, CDR2 FQNEAQ (reference sequence). The germline V and J ends were trimmed by 3 bases and 4 bases, with 12 bases remaining between them. The CDR3 DNA reads TGTGCCAGCAGCTTGGGGACTGGGATTAATGAAAAACTGTTTTTT. Protein sequence: CASSLGTGINEKLFF.

J is TRBJ2-4 and V is TRBV11-3, with 9 bases aligning to TRBD1. V gave up 4 bases and J gave up 9 bases; unmatched junction bases: 10. The CDR3 extends over 15 amino acids. The germline gives CDR1 SGHNT, CDR2 YENEEA. This CDR3 reads CASSYDGTGNTIQYF. As DNA, the CDR3 is TGTGCCAGCAGCTATGACGGGACAGGGAATACCATTCAGTACTTC.

The V and J genes are TRBV7-2 and TRBJ2-3, with D perhaps matching TRBD2 (6 bases). The V end was cut by 1 base, the J end by 3 bases, with 14 bases between. This CDR3 spans 16 amino acids. Germline V CDR1 and CDR2: SGHTA, FQGNSA. As DNA, the CDR3 is TGTGCCAGCAGCTTAGTGGCGGGATGGGGGACAGATACGCAGTATTTT. It encodes CASSLVAGWGTDTQYF.

This rearrangement joins TRBV6-1 to TRBJ1-2, with 7 bases fitting TRBD1. V was clipped by 8 bases and J by 1 base; unmatched bases: 7. There are 14 residues in the CDR3. From germline, CDR1 is MNHNS and CDR2 SASEGT. The CDR3 region has the DNA TGTGCCAGCCGACAGGGTGGATTTAACTATGGCTACACCTTC. Encoded protein: CASRQGGFNYGYTF.

The genes are TRBV28 and TRBJ2-3; the match to TRBD2 covers 9 bases. This CDR3 contains 16 residues. The ends lost 5 bases at V and 3 bases at J; junction bases unmatched: 9. Germline V lookup: CDR1 MDHEN, CDR2 SYDVKM. The CDR3 region has the DNA TGTGCCAGCAGTCTATTTGTAGCGGGGGAGACAGATACGCAGTATTTT. Its protein is CASSLFVAGETDTQYF.

The V call is TRBV30, the J call TRBJ2-7; TRBD2 matches at 8 bases. CDR1 is GTSNPN, CDR2 SVGIG, per germline (reference sequence). This CDR3 is built from 14 residues. The V segment lost 3 bases and the J segment 2 bases; nucleotides outside the gene matches: 6. CDR3 in amino acids: CAWSPTSGTYEQYF. The DNA for the CDR3 is TGTGCCTGGAGCCCCACTAGCGGTACCTACGAGCAGTACTTC.

To note about this clone: Other DNA sequences in the same sample also yield this CDR3. CDR3 coding DNA: TGTGCCAGTAGTATATTAGGGGAGACCCAGTACTTC. Encoded protein: CASSILGETQYF. V is TRBV19 and J is TRBJ2-5; unclear D gene. The CDR3 has 12 amino acids. V was cut by 2 bases and J by 5 bases, with 6 bases left in between. CDR1 is LNHDA and CDR2 is SQIVND in the germline V gene (reference sequence).

This clone was recorded only once. The same CDR3 can be traced to other DNA sequences in this sample. V gene TRBV29-1 combines with J gene TRBJ1-1, with TRBD1 matching over 7 bases. The CDR3 loop spans 13 amino acids. The V gene end was trimmed by 6 bases and the J gene end by 1 base; junction bases not matched to a gene: 5. CDR1 and CDR2 from the germline V gene are SQVTM and ANQGSEA. The CDR3, as DNA: TGCAGCGTATACAGGGGCGGGAACACTGAAGCTTTCTTT. Amino acids: CSVYRGGNTEAFF.

This sequence joins TRBV9 and TRBJ2-1; 7 nucleotides agree with TRBD2. The CDR3 runs to 13 residues. V lost 4 bases to trimming and J lost 9 bases; unmatched junction nucleotides: 7. Germline V gene sequence: CDR1 SGDLS, CDR2 YYNGEE. The CDR3 DNA is TGTGCCAGCAGCCCGACTAGCCAGGGTGAGCAGTTCTTC. Translating it yields CASSPTSQGEQFF.

The chain carries TRBV7-6 and TRBJ2-1; possibly TRBD1 for D (6 bases). Germline lookup yields CDR1 SGHVS and CDR2 FNYEAQ. This CDR3 comprises 16 residues. Trimming left V 11 bases short and J 9 bases short, with 29 bases between. The CDR3 DNA is TGTGCCGAAAAACCCCAGGGGAGCATGGGGAATGGTGAGCAGTTCTTC. It yields the protein CAEKPQGSMGNGEQFF.